This TCR beta chain was captured by sequencing in a study of identical twins. Findings of the study overall: Twins' excess sharing was less marked for out-of-frame beta sequences.

Regarding this clonotype: What it binds is not known.

Template switching supplied a universal primer site; unique molecular identifiers were carried on the cDNA. TCRdb reprocessed the 5' RACE reads with MiXCR, giving one entry per CDR3 protein. The table lists 500,000 to 650,000 distinct CDR3 sequences, 20% to 25% of them singletons. The CDR3 runs to 14 residues. V gave up 9 bases and J gave up 4 bases; unmatched junction bases: 9. Germline values: CDR1 LNHDA, CDR2 SQIVND (reference sequence). These data also featured in a second study, about yellow fever vaccine responses in identical twins. From that second work: Twins reportedly had a vaccine T cell response that seemed partly convergent, partly personalized.

The chain links TRBV19 to TRBJ2-1; 7 positions match TRBD2. The source is a woman aged 18 to 35 in good health. What was sequenced was CD4+ T cells sorted from blood. The CDR3 loop is CASGAASGYNEQFF. Here the CDR3 DNA reads TGTGCCAGCGGCGCGGCTAGCGGTTACAATGAGCAGTTCTTC.